This T cell receptor beta chain was sequenced during a study of CD8 T cells in ankylosing spondylitis. As the method for making TCR beta libraries, quantitative 5'-RACE with molecular barcodes was used. TCRdb ran MiXCR on the 5' RACE reads and lists one entry per CDR3 protein. Among just over 300,000 distinct CDR3 sequences listed, about a fifth were seen once. Germline-derived CDR1 and CDR2 are SGHTA and FQGTGA. Trimming took 4 bases from V and 7 from J, leaving 17 bases between them. The CDR3 runs to 15 residues. The sequence was obtained from a female donor with ankylosing spondylitis or in good health (not recorded which). What was sequenced was blood, either unsorted or a sorted T cell fraction (not recorded which). This chain links TRBV7-3 with TRBJ2-1, with D hard to call. The CDR3 sequence: CASSSGEPPRNEQFF. The CDR3 bases are TGTGCCAGCAGCTCCGGAGAGCCCCCGCGTAATGAGCAGTTCTTC.